The 30 T cell receptor beta chains below were found in one sample sequenced in a study of blood T cell repertoires in COVID-19. Produced via immunoSEQ multiplex PCR; TCRdb's table is partial and in-frame only. The sample gives around 150,000 clones, 85% to 90% of which show up once; 3% to 3.5% is in the top ten. Specimen: peripheral blood. The receptors come from a woman aged 55-69 years with active COVID-19.

The chain carries TRBV5-6 and TRBJ2-5, with TRBD2 matching over 8 bases. V was pared by 4 bases and J by 5 bases, with 10 bases of the junction left unmatched. The CDR3 sequence is 15 residues long. Germline V gene data show CDR1 as SGHDT and CDR2 as YYEEEE. The CDR3: CASSQRRGVRETQYF. CDR3 DNA: TGTGCCAGCAGCCAACGGCGGGGGGTGAGGGAGACCCAGTACTTC.

The chain has TRBV7-9 and TRBJ1-2; unclear D gene. CDR1 is SEHNR, CDR2 FQNEAQ, per germline (reference sequence). Trimming took 6 bases from V and 5 from J, leaving 10 bases between them. This CDR3 is built from 12 residues. The CDR3: CASSLSSYGYTF. CDR3 coding DNA: TGTGCCAGCAGTCTTTCTTCGTATGGCTACACCTTC.

The genes are TRBV7-2 and TRBJ2-5; 7 nucleotides match TRBD1. The junction had 6 bases not matched to a gene; V was cut back by 6 bases and J by 5 bases. Germline assignment: CDR1 SGHTA and CDR2 FQGNSA. The CDR3 totals 13 residues. CDR3 amino acids: CASSQGVRETQYF. The CDR3, as DNA: TGTGCCAGCAGTCAGGGGGTTCGGGAGACCCAGTACTTC. The variable domain in full, completed from reference TRBV7-2 and TRBJ2-5, reads GAGVSQSPSNKVTEKGKDVELRCDPISGHTALYWYRQSLGQGLEFLIYFQGNSAPDKSGLPSDRFSAERTGGSVSTLTIQRTQQEDSAVYLCASSQGVRETQYFGPGTRLLVL.

This clone was recorded only once. This chain uses TRBV19 with TRBJ1-1; 9 bases are a match to TRBD1. The CDR3 runs to 13 residues. V lost 10 bases and J lost 5; bases outside the gene matches: 8. CDR1 and CDR2 (germline): LNHDA, SQIVND (reference sequence). The CDR3 DNA sequence: TGTGCCACCAAGACAGGGGGAGTAACTGAAGCTTTCTTT. Amino acid sequence: CATKTGGVTEAFF.

This chain joins TRBV6-4 and TRBJ2-5; D is possibly TRBD1 (6 bases). This CDR3 comprises 14 residues. Trimming stripped 0 bases from V and 3 bases from J, with 8 bases between. Germline CDR1 reads MRHNA; CDR2 reads SNTAGT. CDR3 nucleotide sequence: TGTGCCAGCAGTGACTCGGACAGAGAAGAGACCCAGTACTTC. Protein sequence: CASSDSDREETQYF.

The rearrangement joins TRBV7-9 to TRBJ1-1; D is unclear. V lost 3 bases, J lost 6 bases, and 5 bases lay in between. CDR1 and CDR2 (germline): SEHNR, FQNEAQ (reference sequence). CDR3 size: 11 residues. DNA of the CDR3: TGTGCCAGCAGCTTGGGCTCTGAAGCTTTCTTT. Translation gives CASSLGSEAFF.

The chain joins TRBV28 to TRBJ2-7, with 7 bases fitting TRBD2. After removal of 3 bases from V and 6 bases from J, the junction contained 14 bases not matched to a gene. Germline loops: CDR1 MDHEN, CDR2 SYDVKM. This CDR3 contains 16 residues. CDR3 sequence: CASSFTFEGGHGEQYF. Here the CDR3 DNA reads TGTGCCAGCAGTTTTACTTTTGAGGGAGGGCATGGCGAGCAGTACTTC.

The V gene is TRBV7-8, the J gene TRBJ2-7; the D gene is possibly TRBD1 (6 bases). Germline V gene lookup returns CDR1 SGHVS and CDR2 FQNEAQ. The CDR3 loop spans 15 amino acids. V lost 5 bases, J lost 9 bases, and 23 bases lay in between. CDR3 DNA: TGTGCCAGCAGCCCAGGGGCACGTCTCCATCGCGGGCAGTACTTC. Its protein product is CASSPGARLHRGQYF. Complete variable domain (other parts from reference TRBV7-8 and TRBJ2-7): GAGVSQSPRYKVAKRGQDVALRCDPISGHVSLFWYQQALGQGPEFLTYFQNEAQLDKSGLPSDRFFAERPEGSVSTLKIQRTQQEDSAVYLCASSPGARLHRGQYFGPGTRLTVT.

This sequence joins TRBV10-3 and TRBJ2-3; 7 nucleotides line up with TRBD1. The V gene's germline CDR1 is ENHRY and CDR2 SYGVKD. CDR3 length equals 14 residues. After removal of 3 bases from V and 2 bases from J, the junction contained 2 bases not matched to a gene. CDR3 bases: TGTGCCATCAGTGAACAGGGGTACACAGATACGCAGTATTTT. Translating gives CAISEQGYTDTQYF.

This rearrangement joins TRBV4-1 to TRBJ2-1; no clear D gene. CDR1 and CDR2 (germline): MGHRA, YSYEKL. V was clipped by 0 bases and J by 2 bases, with 14 bases between them. The CDR3 loop spans 17 amino acids. The CDR3 loop reads CASSQETPRLTYNEQFF. As DNA, the CDR3 is TGCGCCAGCAGCCAAGAAACCCCTAGATTAACCTACAATGAGCAGTTCTTC.

In this sample, this clone turned up once. This chain connects TRBV5-4 to TRBJ2-5; TRBD2 might be the D (6 bases). The germline V gene encodes CDR1 SGHNT and CDR2 YYREEE (reference sequence). This CDR3 contains 13 residues. V was cut by 0 bases and J by 7 bases, with 10 bases left in between. The DNA of the CDR3 is TGTGCCAGCAGCTTGGAGGTGGGGGGGACCCAGTACTTC. Translated, it gives CASSLEVGGTQYF.

This clone was found once. The chain recombines TRBV19 with TRBJ2-6, with a tentative D call TRBD1 (6 bases). Trimming took 5 bases from V and 4 from J, leaving 15 bases between them. The CDR3 length is 16 residues. Germline V CDR1 and CDR2: LNHDA, SQIVND (reference sequence). The CDR3 protein is CASSSHRAGGANVLTF. Written as DNA, the CDR3 is TGTGCCAGTAGTTCCCACAGGGCTGGAGGGGCCAACGTCCTGACTTTC.

In this sample, this clone turned up once. This chain uses TRBV20-1 with TRBJ2-7, with TRBD1 as a possible D gene (7 bases). Germline V gene sequence: CDR1 DFQATT, CDR2 SNEGSKA (reference sequence). V lost 3 bases, J lost 0 bases, and 18 bases lay in between. The CDR3 has 16 amino acids. CDR3 region: CSASGNRGSGSYEQYF. The CDR3 coding sequence is TGCAGTGCTAGTGGAAACAGGGGTAGCGGCTCCTACGAGCAGTACTTC.

V and J are TRBV6-6 and TRBJ1-1; D is possibly TRBD1 (6 bases). V lost 2 bases and J lost 3, with 10 bases in between. This CDR3 has 14 amino acids. Germline V gene sequence: CDR1 MNHNY, CDR2 SVGAGI (reference sequence). CDR3 DNA sequence: TGTGCCAGCAGTTACCGGGGGGCCGACACTGAAGCTTTCTTT. The encoded protein is CASSYRGADTEAFF.

This chain uses TRBV30 with TRBJ2-4, with a weak D call TRBD2 (6 bases). The CDR3 consists of 14 residues. Trimming cost V 2 bases and J 3 bases, with 11 bases left between them. Germline V lookup: CDR1 GTSNPN, CDR2 SVGIG (reference sequence). CDR3 DNA: TGTGCCTGGAGTCCCCTAGCGTACAAAAACATTCAGTACTTC. As protein: CAWSPLAYKNIQYF.

V gene TRBV4-2 combines with J gene TRBJ1-1; 8 bases align to TRBD1. Losses at the gene ends were 4 bases for V and 6 bases for J; bases not matched to a gene: 4. Per germline, CDR1 LGHNA and CDR2 YNFKEQ. The CDR3 is made up of 13 amino acids. The CDR3 is CASSRQGAAEAFF. CDR3 DNA sequence: TGTGCCAGCAGCCGTCAGGGGGCGGCTGAAGCTTTCTTT.

This clone has only one observation. This chain uses TRBV28 with TRBJ2-2; TRBD2 aligns across 14 bases. CDR1 MDHEN and CDR2 SYDVKM come from the germline V gene. Trimming at V came to 1 base and at J to 1 base, leaving 8 bases not matched to a gene. The CDR3 extends over 20 amino acids. CDR3 sequence reads: CASSLFWGLAGVLNTGELFF. The CDR3 nucleotides are TGTGCCAGCAGTTTATTTTGGGGACTAGCGGGAGTCTTGAACACCGGGGAGCTGTTTTTT.

The chain recombines TRBV6-5 with TRBJ1-4; D is uncertain. The CDR3 length is 13 residues. Germline assignment: CDR1 MNHEY and CDR2 SVGAGI. Deletions cut 6 bases from V and 12 bases from J, with 17 bases between. The CDR3 sequence is CASSRSLMKELFF. Written as DNA, the CDR3 is TGTGCCAGCAGCAGATCCTTAATGAAAGAACTGTTTTTT.

V gene TRBV24-1 combines with J gene TRBJ1-2, with unresolved D. The CDR3 is made up of 15 amino acids. Germline V gene lookup returns CDR1 KGHDR and CDR2 SFDVKD. The V gene lost 6 bases and the J gene lost 0 bases, with 13 bases spanning the gap. The CDR3 loop is CATSSAGEANYGYTF. The CDR3, as DNA: TGTGCCACCAGTAGTGCGGGCGAAGCTAACTATGGCTACACCTTC.

This chain connects TRBV28 to TRBJ2-7; a weak D match, TRBD2 (5 bases). In germline, CDR1 is MDHEN, CDR2 SYDVKM. CDR3 size: 12 residues. The CDR3 sequence is CATGSSSYEQYF. DNA for the CDR3: TGTGCTACGGGGTCCAGCTCCTACGAGCAGTACTTC.

The rearrangement uses TRBV11-2 and TRBJ2-5; D may be TRBD1 (5 bases). Trimming shortened V by 0 bases and J by 5 bases, and 7 bases separated the two germline ends. This CDR3 comprises 13 residues. Per germline, CDR1 SGHAT and CDR2 FQNNGV. CDR3 DNA sequence: TGTGCCAGCAGCTTAGACAGGGCGGAGACCCAGTACTTC. Translated, it gives CASSLDRAETQYF. The full variable domain, in which reference TRBV11-2 and TRBJ2-5 provide the parts outside the CDR3, is EAGVAQSPRYKIIEKRQSVAFWCNPISGHATLYWYQQILGQGPKLLIQFQNNGVVDDSQLPKDRFSAERLKGVDSTLKIQPAKLEDSAVYLCASSLDRAETQYFGPGTRLLVL.

The genes are TRBV7-9 and TRBJ2-3, with TRBD1 matching over 9 bases. This CDR3 has 15 amino acids. CDR1 and CDR2 (germline): SEHNR, FQNEAQ (reference sequence). V trimming: 2 bases; J trimming: 6 bases; junction bases outside the gene matches: 6. The CDR3, as DNA: TGTGCCAGCAGCTTAAGGACAGGGGTCCTGGATACGCAGTATTTT. As protein: CASSLRTGVLDTQYF. Using reference TRBV7-9 and TRBJ2-3 for the parts outside the CDR3, the full variable domain is DTGVSQNPRHKITKRGQNVTFRCDPISEHNRLYWYRQTLGQGPEFLTYFQNEAQLEKSRLLSDRFSAERPKGSFSTLEIQRTEQGDSAMYLCASSLRTGVLDTQYFGPGTRLTVL.

The chain couples TRBV5-5 to TRBJ2-1; D uncertain. This CDR3 has 14 amino acids. V lost 1 base to trimming and J lost 3 bases, with 8 bases between them. The germline V gene has CDR1 SGHKS and CDR2 YYEKEE (reference sequence). For the CDR3, the DNA is TGTGCCAGCAGCTTGTTAGATATCTACAATGAGCAGTTCTTC. Translated: CASSLLDIYNEQFF.

The genes are TRBV11-2 and TRBJ2-5; D perhaps matches TRBD2 (7 bases). The CDR3 runs 16 residues. The germline CDR1 and CDR2 sequences are SGHAT and FQNNGV. With 0 bases removed from V and 2 bases from J, the gap between germline ends came to 13 bases. Written as DNA, the CDR3 is TGTGCCAGCAGCTTAGATTTACAGGGAGGGCAAGAGACCCAGTACTTC. Encoded protein: CASSLDLQGGQETQYF.

This clone has only a few counts. J is TRBJ1-2 and V is TRBV10-1; D may be TRBD1 (6 bases). This CDR3 is built from 14 residues. V was pared by 2 bases and J by 1 base, with 8 bases between. CDR1 and CDR2 from the germline V gene are WNHNN and SYGVQD (reference sequence). CDR3 in DNA: TGCGCCAGCAGTGAGGACAGGTATAACTATGGCTACACCTTC. Amino acid sequence: CASSEDRYNYGYTF.

This clone came up once. This chain connects TRBV7-9 to TRBJ1-5; D is unclear. Per germline, CDR1 SEHNR and CDR2 FQNEAQ (reference sequence). Trimming pared 2 bases from V and 3 bases from J, leaving 5 bases between. There are 13 residues in the CDR3. Here the CDR3 reads CASSLWANQPQHF. The DNA of the CDR3 is TGTGCCAGCAGCTTATGGGCCAATCAGCCCCAGCATTTT. Together with reference TRBV7-9 and TRBJ1-5, the CDR3 gives the full variable domain: DTGVSQNPRHKITKRGQNVTFRCDPISEHNRLYWYRQTLGQGPEFLTYFQNEAQLEKSRLLSDRFSAERPKGSFSTLEIQRTEQGDSAMYLCASSLWANQPQHFGDGTRLSIL.

This clone showed up just a few times. The V call is TRBV7-3, the J call TRBJ2-7, with 10 nucleotides matching TRBD1. CDR1 and CDR2 (germline): SGHTA, FQGTGA. This CDR3 comprises 14 residues. Trimming removed 3 bases from V and 5 bases from J; junction bases left unmatched: 4. CDR3 sequence: CASSFGQGVDEQYF. CDR3 nucleotide sequence: TGTGCCAGCAGCTTTGGACAGGGGGTTGACGAGCAGTACTTC.

V usage is TRBV6-5 and J usage is TRBJ2-5; D perhaps matches TRBD1 (5 bases). Germline V gene sequence: CDR1 MNHEY, CDR2 SVGAGI. Between the trimmed V and J ends, which lost 6 bases and 1 base, there was a span of 9 bases. The CDR3 loop spans 13 amino acids. The CDR3 spells CASRPQVQETQYF. CDR3 coding DNA: TGTGCCAGCAGGCCACAGGTCCAAGAGACCCAGTACTTC.

This clone was detected only once. This chain joins TRBV27 and TRBJ2-3; 10 bases fit TRBD2. V lost 5 bases to trimming and J lost 3 bases; unmatched junction nucleotides: 5. Germline V CDR1 and CDR2: MNHEY, SMNVEV (reference sequence). The CDR3 sequence is 15 residues long. The CDR3, as DNA: TGTGCCAGCAGTCTCTTAGCGGGAGGAACAGATACGCAGTATTTT. The encoded protein is CASSLLAGGTDTQYF.

The chain employs TRBV6-6 and TRBJ1-3; 7 positions match TRBD1. This CDR3 is 14 amino acids long. The ends lost 5 bases at V and 5 bases at J; junction bases unmatched: 6. The germline V gene has CDR1 MNHNY and CDR2 SVGAGI (reference sequence). The CDR3 DNA reads TGTGCCAGCAGTCCTGACAGGGACCGAAACACCATATATTTT. This translates into CASSPDRDRNTIYF.